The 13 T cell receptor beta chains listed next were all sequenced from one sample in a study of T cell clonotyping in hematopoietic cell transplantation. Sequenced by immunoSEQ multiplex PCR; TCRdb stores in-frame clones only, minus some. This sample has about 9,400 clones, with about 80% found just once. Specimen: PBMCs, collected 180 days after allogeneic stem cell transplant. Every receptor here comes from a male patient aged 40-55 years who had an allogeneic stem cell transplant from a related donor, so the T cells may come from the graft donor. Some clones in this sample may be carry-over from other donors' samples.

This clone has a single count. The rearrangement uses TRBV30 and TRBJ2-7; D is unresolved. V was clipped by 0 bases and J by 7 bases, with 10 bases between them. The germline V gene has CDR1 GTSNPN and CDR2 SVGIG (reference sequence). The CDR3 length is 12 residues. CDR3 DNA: TGTGCCTGGAGTGTATTTGGGTGGGAGCAGTACTTC. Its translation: CAWSVFGWEQYF. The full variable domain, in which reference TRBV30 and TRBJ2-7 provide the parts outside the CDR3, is SQTIHQWPATLVQPVGSPLSLECTVEGTSNPNLYWYRQAAGRGLQLLFYSVGIGQISSEVPQNLSASRPQDRQFILSSKKLLLSDSGFYLCAWSVFGWEQYFGPGTRLTVT.

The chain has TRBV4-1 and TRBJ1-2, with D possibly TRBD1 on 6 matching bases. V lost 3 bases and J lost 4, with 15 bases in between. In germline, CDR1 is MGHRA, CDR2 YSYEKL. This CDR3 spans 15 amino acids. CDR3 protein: CASSQSAGTRYGYTF. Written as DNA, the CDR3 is TGCGCCAGCAGCCAGAGTGCCGGGACACGCTATGGCTACACCTTC.

CDR3 nucleotide sequence: TGTGCCAGCAGTGGCCCAGGGGGCGATAATGAAAAACTGTTTTTT. It yields the protein CASSGPGGDNEKLFF. The V gene is TRBV6-6, the J gene TRBJ1-4; 8 bases agree with TRBD1. J lost 4 bases, V lost 5 bases, and 6 bases had no gene match. The CDR3 is 15 residues long. Germline V gives CDR1 MNHNY, CDR2 SVGAGI (reference sequence).

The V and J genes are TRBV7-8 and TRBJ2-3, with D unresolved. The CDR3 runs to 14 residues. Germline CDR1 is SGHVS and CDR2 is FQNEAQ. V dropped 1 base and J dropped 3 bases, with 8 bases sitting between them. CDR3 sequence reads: CASSLDGRTDTQYF. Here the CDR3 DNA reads TGTGCCAGCAGCTTAGACGGTCGGACAGATACGCAGTATTTT.

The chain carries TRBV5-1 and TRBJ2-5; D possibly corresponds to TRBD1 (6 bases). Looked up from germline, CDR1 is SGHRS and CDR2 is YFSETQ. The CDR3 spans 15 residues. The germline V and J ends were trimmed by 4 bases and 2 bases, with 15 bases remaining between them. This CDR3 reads CASSPDRPIQETQYF. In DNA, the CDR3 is TGCGCCAGCAGCCCCGACAGGCCAATTCAAGAGACCCAGTACTTC.

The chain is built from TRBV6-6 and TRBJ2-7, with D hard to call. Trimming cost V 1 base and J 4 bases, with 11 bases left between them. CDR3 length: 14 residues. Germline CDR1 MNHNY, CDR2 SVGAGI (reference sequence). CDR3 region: CASSYFRREYEQYF. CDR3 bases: TGTGCCAGCAGTTACTTTCGTAGAGAGTACGAGCAGTACTTC.

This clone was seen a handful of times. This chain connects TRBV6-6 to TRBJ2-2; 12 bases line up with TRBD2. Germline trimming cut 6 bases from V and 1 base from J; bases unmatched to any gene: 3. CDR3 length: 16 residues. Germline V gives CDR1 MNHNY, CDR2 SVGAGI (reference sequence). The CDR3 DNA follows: TGTGCCAGCAGCACACTAGCGGGGGGGAACACCGGGGAGCTGTTTTTT. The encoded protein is CASSTLAGGNTGELFF.

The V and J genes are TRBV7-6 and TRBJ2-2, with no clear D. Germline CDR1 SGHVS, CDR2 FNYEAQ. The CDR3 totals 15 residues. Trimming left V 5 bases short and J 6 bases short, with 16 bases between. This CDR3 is CASSPLGSQPGELFF. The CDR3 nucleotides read TGTGCCAGCAGCCCCTTGGGGTCGCAACCCGGGGAGCTGTTTTTT.

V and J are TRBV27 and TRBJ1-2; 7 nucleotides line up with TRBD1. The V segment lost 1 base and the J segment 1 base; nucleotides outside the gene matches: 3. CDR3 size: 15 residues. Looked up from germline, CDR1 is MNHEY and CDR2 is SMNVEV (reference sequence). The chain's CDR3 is CASSLFGTDNYGYTF. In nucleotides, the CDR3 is TGTGCCAGCAGTTTATTCGGGACAGATAACTATGGCTACACCTTC.

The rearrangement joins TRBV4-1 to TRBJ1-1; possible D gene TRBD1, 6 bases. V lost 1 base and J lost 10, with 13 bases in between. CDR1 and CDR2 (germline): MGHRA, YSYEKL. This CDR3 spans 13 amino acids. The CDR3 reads CASSQGLGAGAFF. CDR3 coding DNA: TGCGCCAGCAGCCAAGGCCTGGGGGCGGGAGCTTTCTTT.

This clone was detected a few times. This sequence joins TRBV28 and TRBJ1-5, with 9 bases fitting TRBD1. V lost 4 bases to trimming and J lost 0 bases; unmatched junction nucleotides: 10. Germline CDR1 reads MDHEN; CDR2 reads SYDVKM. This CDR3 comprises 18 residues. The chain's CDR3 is CASSSSRDRVRSNQPQHF. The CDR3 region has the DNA TGTGCCAGCAGTTCATCCCGGGACAGGGTTCGTAGCAATCAGCCCCAGCATTTT.

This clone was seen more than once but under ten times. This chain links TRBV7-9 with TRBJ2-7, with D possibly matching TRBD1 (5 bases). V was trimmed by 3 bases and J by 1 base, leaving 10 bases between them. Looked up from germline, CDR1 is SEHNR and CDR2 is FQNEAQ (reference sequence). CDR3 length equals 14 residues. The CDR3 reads CASSFRAGSYEQYF. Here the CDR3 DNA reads TGTGCCAGCAGCTTTCGGGCAGGGTCCTACGAGCAGTACTTC.

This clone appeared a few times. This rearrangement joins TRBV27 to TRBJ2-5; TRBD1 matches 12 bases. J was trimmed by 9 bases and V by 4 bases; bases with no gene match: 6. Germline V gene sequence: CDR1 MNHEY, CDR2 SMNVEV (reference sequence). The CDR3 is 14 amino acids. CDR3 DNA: TGTGCCAGCAGTTGGGACAGGGGGCAAAGTGCCCAGTACTTC. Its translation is CASSWDRGQSAQYF.